The 6 T cell receptor beta chains in this list originate from one sample, sequenced in a study of Tregs in tolerant kidney transplant recipients. Some clones are missing from TCRdb's copy, which holds only in-frame ones; the method was immunoSEQ multiplex PCR. This sample has 120,000 or so clones, with 85% to 95% found just once. The sample taken for sequencing was CD4+ T cells from blood. These receptors all come from a human donor in good health.

The chain employs TRBV27 and TRBJ2-1; TRBD1 or TRBD2 may be the D gene (5 bases each). Trimming stripped 2 bases from V and 2 bases from J, with 10 bases between. CDR1 MNHEY and CDR2 SMNVEV come from the germline V gene (reference sequence). This CDR3 spans 15 amino acids. CDR3 bases: TGTGCCAGCAGTTTAGGGGACGGAACCTACAATGAGCAGTTCTTC. Protein product: CASSLGDGTYNEQFF.

This chain uses TRBV11-3 with TRBJ1-1; the match to TRBD1 covers 9 bases. In germline, CDR1 is SGHNT, CDR2 YENEEA. The CDR3 sequence is 14 residues long. V shed 5 bases, J shed 6 bases, and the junction held 7 bases outside the gene matches. The CDR3 protein is CASSPGQGGAEAFF. CDR3 DNA sequence: TGTGCCAGCAGCCCGGGACAGGGTGGAGCTGAAGCTTTCTTT.

The J gene is TRBJ1-1, the V gene TRBV6-6, with unresolved D. The germline CDR1 and CDR2 sequences are MNHNY and SVGAGI (reference sequence). The V gene lost 0 bases and the J gene lost 1 base, with 9 bases spanning the gap. The CDR3 is 15 residues long. The CDR3 nucleotides read TGTGCCAGCAGTTACTCCAACCGGAAGAACACTGAAGCTTTCTTT. The encoded protein is CASSYSNRKNTEAFF.

The genes are TRBV19 and TRBJ2-7, with TRBD2 matching over 10 bases. This CDR3 contains 19 residues. The junction had 22 bases not matched to a gene; V was cut back by 4 bases and J by 7 bases. Germline assignment: CDR1 LNHDA and CDR2 SQIVND (reference sequence). The CDR3 DNA reads TGTGCCAGTAGTACCCCTAGGGCAGGGGCCGGACTAGCGGTGTTTGAGCAGTACTTC. This gives the protein CASSTPRAGAGLAVFEQYF. The full variable domain, in which reference TRBV19 and TRBJ2-7 provide the parts outside the CDR3, is DGGITQSPKYLFRKEGQNVTLSCEQNLNHDAMYWYRQDPGQGLRLIYYSQIVNDFQKGDIAEGYSVSREKKESFPLTVTSAQKNPTAFYLCASSTPRAGAGLAVFEQYFGPGTRLTVT.

The chain has TRBV6-5 and TRBJ1-1; D not resolved. The germline V gene encodes CDR1 MNHEY and CDR2 SVGAGI. V shed 0 bases and J shed 4 bases, with 9 bases lying between them. This CDR3 region has 14 residues. This chain's CDR3 is CASSYSPQSTEAFF. DNA for the CDR3: TGTGCCAGCAGTTACTCACCCCAGAGCACTGAAGCTTTCTTT.

The chain employs TRBV11-1 and TRBJ2-1; perhaps TRBD2 as D (8 bases). The CDR3 consists of 18 residues. V shed 5 bases and J shed 4 bases, with 24 bases lying between them. The germline gives CDR1 SGHAT, CDR2 FQDESV (reference sequence). The CDR3 sequence is CASSRRGAGGPPYNEQFF. Written as DNA, the CDR3 is TGTGCCAGCAGCCGCAGGGGGGCGGGGGGCCCCCCGTACAATGAGCAGTTCTTC. Supplemented by reference TRBV11-1 and TRBJ2-1, the full variable domain reads EAEVAQSPRYKITEKSQAVAFWCDPISGHATLYWYRQILGQGPELLVQFQDESVVDDSQLPKDRFSAERLKGVDSTLKIQPAELGDSAMYLCASSRRGAGGPPYNEQFFGPGTRLTVL.